These 21 T cell receptor beta chains share one sample of origin, sequenced in a study of cytomegalovirus exposure and HLA in healthy donors. PCR primers comprised 60 Vbeta and 13 Jbeta primers. Using immunoSEQ multiplex PCR, the repertoire was profiled, and TCRdb retains in-frame clones only, with some absent. The repertoire holds approximately 140,000 clones, with around 60% as singletons. The specimen sequenced was PBMCs. These TCRs come from an older woman in good health and CMV-seropositive.

This clone came up a few times. The genes are TRBV15 and TRBJ2-7; 11 bases line up with TRBD1. The CDR3 runs to 15 residues. Germline CDR1 reads LNHNV; CDR2 reads YYDKDF (reference sequence). Losses at the gene ends were 1 base for V and 5 bases for J; bases not matched to a gene: 4. The CDR3 sequence is CATSRGGQGAHEQYF. The CDR3 DNA is TGTGCCACCAGCAGAGGAGGACAGGGGGCTCACGAGCAGTACTTC.

The rearrangement links TRBV7-2 to TRBJ2-1; 9 bases line up with TRBD1. The germline V gene encodes CDR1 SGHTA and CDR2 FQGNSA. The CDR3 spans 16 residues. After removal of 4 bases from V and 4 bases from J, the junction contained 8 bases not matched to a gene. The CDR3 loop reads CASSYHPGQGYNEQFF. CDR3 DNA: TGTGCCAGCAGCTACCACCCGGGACAGGGTTACAATGAGCAGTTCTTC.

This clone showed up just a few times. A read error may account for a junction end that differs from germline. This rearrangement joins TRBV10-2 to TRBJ2-7; 9 bases fit TRBD2. The germline V gene encodes CDR1 WSHSY and CDR2 SAAADI. The CDR3 has 13 amino acids. CDR3 amino acids: CASSEMSGRPSSF. In DNA form, the CDR3 reads TGCGCCAGCAGTGAGATGAGCGGGAGGCCCTCCTCCTTC.

This chain links TRBV21-1 with TRBJ1-5. TRBV21-1 is flagged as a pseudogene. The CDR3 runs to 17 residues. The CDR3: CAGSNSRPGDSNQPQHF. DNA for the CDR3: TGTGCCGGCAGCAATAGTCGACCCGGAGATAGCAATCAGCCCCAGCATTTT.

This rearrangement joins TRBV19 to TRBJ1-5, with D possibly being TRBD1 (5 bases). Trimming pared 4 bases from V and 4 bases from J, leaving 8 bases between. The CDR3 has 13 residues. Per germline, CDR1 LNHDA and CDR2 SQIVND (reference sequence). CDR3 DNA sequence: TGTGCCAGTAGTAGGGAGGGGAATCAGCCCCAGCATTTT. It encodes CASSREGNQPQHF.

The V and J genes are TRBV19 and TRBJ2-3; D is unresolved. The V end was cut by 4 bases, the J end by 0 bases, with 23 bases between. In germline, CDR1 is LNHDA, CDR2 SQIVND (reference sequence). The CDR3 totals 19 residues. CDR3 nucleotides: TGTGCCAGTAGTACCTACCCTCCCCCTTTTTCTTTGAGCACAGATACGCAGTATTTT. This gives the protein CASSTYPPPFSLSTDTQYF.

The gene calls are TRBV28 and TRBJ1-5, with D tentatively TRBD1 (5 bases). The CDR3 is made up of 14 amino acids. Between the trimmed V and J ends, which lost 3 bases and 3 bases, there was a span of 9 bases. Germline assignment: CDR1 MDHEN and CDR2 SYDVKM. This CDR3 is CASSFSGDNQPQHF. The CDR3 nucleotides are TGTGCCAGCAGTTTTTCGGGGGACAATCAGCCCCAGCATTTT.

This chain joins TRBV7-2 and TRBJ2-5, with D tentatively TRBD1 (6 bases). The CDR3 sequence is 13 residues long. The ends were cut back, 7 bases at V and 3 bases at J, with 12 bases in the middle. Germline-derived CDR1 and CDR2 are SGHTA and FQGNSA. The CDR3 reads CASTRQAEETQYF. The CDR3 DNA is TGTGCCAGCACCAGACAGGCAGAAGAGACCCAGTACTTC.

The V call is TRBV11-1, the J call TRBJ2-7; 7 nucleotides line up with TRBD1. This CDR3 has 14 residues. With 4 bases clipped from V and 0 bases from J, the junction kept 3 bases outside the gene matches. Germline CDR1 SGHAT, CDR2 FQDESV (reference sequence). CDR3 in DNA: TGTGCCAGCAGCTCCGGGACAGCCTCCTACGAGCAGTACTTC. Its translation: CASSSGTASYEQYF.

The rearrangement uses TRBV30 and TRBJ1-2, with TRBD1 identical over 10 bases. The CDR3 covers 14 residues. Trimming removed 7 bases from V and 8 bases from J; junction bases left unmatched: 13. From germline, CDR1 is GTSNPN and CDR2 SVGIG (reference sequence). This chain's CDR3 is CASLRGTGVKGYTF. The DNA of the CDR3 is TGTGCCTCCCTGCGAGGGACAGGGGTAAAGGGCTACACCTTC.

The chain recombines TRBV28 with TRBJ1-1, with D perhaps TRBD1 (6 bases). Germline V CDR1 and CDR2: MDHEN, SYDVKM. Deletions cut 5 bases from V and 5 bases from J, with 21 bases between. The CDR3 length is 16 residues. The CDR3 coding sequence is TGTGCCAGCAGTACCCAACAGGGACCAACGGGGACTGAAGCTTTCTTT. This sequence encodes CASSTQQGPTGTEAFF.

The rearrangement links TRBV4-3 to TRBJ2-3; D remains unclear. Trimming shortened V by 3 bases and J by 2 bases, and 12 bases separated the two germline ends. Germline CDR1 and CDR2: LGHNA and YSLEER. The CDR3 contains 15 residues. CDR3: CASSQELILTDTQYF. The DNA of the CDR3 is TGCGCCAGCAGCCAGGAGCTGATACTCACAGATACGCAGTATTTT.

The chain recombines TRBV7-9 with TRBJ1-1, with D possibly TRBD1 on 6 matching bases. Germline CDR1 is SEHNR and CDR2 is FQNEAQ (reference sequence). This CDR3 region has 13 residues. Trimming cost V 4 bases and J 0 bases, with 6 bases left between them. As DNA, the CDR3 is TGTGCCAGCAGCTGGACAGTGAACACTGAAGCTTTCTTT. It specifies CASSWTVNTEAFF. The full variable domain, in which reference TRBV7-9 and TRBJ1-1 provide the parts outside the CDR3, is DTGVSQNPRHKITKRGQNVTFRCDPISEHNRLYWYRQTLGQGPEFLTYFQNEAQLEKSRLLSDRFSAERPKGSFSTLEIQRTEQGDSAMYLCASSWTVNTEAFFGQGTRLTVV.

This clone appeared a single time. One end of the junction fails to match germline, which may point to a read error. V usage is TRBV7-9 and J usage is TRBJ1-1; D unresolved. Germline CDR1 reads SEHNR; CDR2 reads FQNEAQ (reference sequence). The CDR3 totals 12 residues. The CDR3 sequence: CSSSLGEGRAFF. CDR3 sequence (DNA): TGTTCCAGCAGCTTAGGAGAGGGTCGAGCTTTCTTT.

This sequence joins TRBV7-2 and TRBJ2-3; perhaps TRBD2 as D (6 bases). From germline, CDR1 is SGHTA and CDR2 FQGNSA. The CDR3 has 16 amino acids. The V gene lost 5 bases and the J gene lost 4 bases, with 19 bases spanning the gap. In DNA form, the CDR3 reads TGTGCCAGCAGCATTAGCGGAACCCAGGGAGCAGATACGCAGTATTTT. Translated, it gives CASSISGTQGADTQYF.

The V call is TRBV29-1, the J call TRBJ2-5; a weak D match, TRBD2 (5 bases). The closer fit of TRBJ2-7 to the DNA end suggests the J call may be wrong. From germline, CDR1 is SQVTM and CDR2 ANQGSEA. The CDR3 extends over 13 amino acids. CDR3 in amino acids: CSVEGTRSYEQYF. CDR3 nucleotide sequence: TGCAGCGTTGAAGGGACTCGATCCTACGAGCAGTACTTC.

This clone appeared a few times. The chain uses TRBV19 and TRBJ2-3; D is unclear. Between the trimmed V and J ends, which lost 3 bases and 6 bases, there was a span of 7 bases. The CDR3 spans 12 residues. Per germline, CDR1 LNHDA and CDR2 SQIVND (reference sequence). For the CDR3, the DNA is TGTGCCAGTAGTATGAGTGCCGATACGCAGTATTTT. Protein sequence: CASSMSADTQYF. The full variable domain, completed using reference TRBV19 and TRBJ2-3, is DGGITQSPKYLFRKEGQNVTLSCEQNLNHDAMYWYRQDPGQGLRLIYYSQIVNDFQKGDIAEGYSVSREKKESFPLTVTSAQKNPTAFYLCASSMSADTQYFGPGTRLTVL.

The chain has TRBV21-1 and TRBJ1-5. TRBV21-1 is a recognized pseudogene. The CDR3 spans 14 residues. Here the CDR3 DNA reads TGTGCCAGCAGCAAGGTTTTCGGTGGGAGGGCCCAGCATTTT. The encoded protein is CASSKVFGGRAQHF.

The rearrangement joins TRBV10-2 to TRBJ2-1; 7 nucleotides line up with TRBD2. Trimming took 7 bases from V and 5 from J; bases not matched to a gene: 11. Germline CDR1 WSHSY, CDR2 SAAADI. The CDR3 is 15 residues long. Here the CDR3 DNA reads TGCGCCAGCACCCCTATAACGGGGGGAGACAATGAGCAGTTCTTC. Protein sequence: CASTPITGGDNEQFF.

The rearrangement joins TRBV15 to TRBJ2-1; D perhaps matches TRBD1 (7 bases). Germline V gene sequence: CDR1 LNHNV, CDR2 YYDKDF (reference sequence). Trimming took off 5 bases at V and 10 bases at J, with 12 bases between the two ends. The CDR3 length is 12 residues. The CDR3 region has the DNA TGTGCCACCAGCCGCGGGACAGACGAGCAGTTCTTC. It yields the protein CATSRGTDEQFF.

A few counts support this clone. The CDR3 nucleotides are TGTGCCAGCAGACCTCCCAGGGGGCAAACCGGAGATACGCAGTATTTT. This sequence encodes CASRPPRGQTGDTQYF. The chain carries TRBV7-9 and TRBJ2-3; the match to TRBD1 covers 8 bases. This CDR3 spans 16 amino acids. Germline CDR1 is SEHNR and CDR2 is FQNEAQ (reference sequence). V shed 6 bases, J shed 5 bases, and the junction held 13 bases outside the gene matches.